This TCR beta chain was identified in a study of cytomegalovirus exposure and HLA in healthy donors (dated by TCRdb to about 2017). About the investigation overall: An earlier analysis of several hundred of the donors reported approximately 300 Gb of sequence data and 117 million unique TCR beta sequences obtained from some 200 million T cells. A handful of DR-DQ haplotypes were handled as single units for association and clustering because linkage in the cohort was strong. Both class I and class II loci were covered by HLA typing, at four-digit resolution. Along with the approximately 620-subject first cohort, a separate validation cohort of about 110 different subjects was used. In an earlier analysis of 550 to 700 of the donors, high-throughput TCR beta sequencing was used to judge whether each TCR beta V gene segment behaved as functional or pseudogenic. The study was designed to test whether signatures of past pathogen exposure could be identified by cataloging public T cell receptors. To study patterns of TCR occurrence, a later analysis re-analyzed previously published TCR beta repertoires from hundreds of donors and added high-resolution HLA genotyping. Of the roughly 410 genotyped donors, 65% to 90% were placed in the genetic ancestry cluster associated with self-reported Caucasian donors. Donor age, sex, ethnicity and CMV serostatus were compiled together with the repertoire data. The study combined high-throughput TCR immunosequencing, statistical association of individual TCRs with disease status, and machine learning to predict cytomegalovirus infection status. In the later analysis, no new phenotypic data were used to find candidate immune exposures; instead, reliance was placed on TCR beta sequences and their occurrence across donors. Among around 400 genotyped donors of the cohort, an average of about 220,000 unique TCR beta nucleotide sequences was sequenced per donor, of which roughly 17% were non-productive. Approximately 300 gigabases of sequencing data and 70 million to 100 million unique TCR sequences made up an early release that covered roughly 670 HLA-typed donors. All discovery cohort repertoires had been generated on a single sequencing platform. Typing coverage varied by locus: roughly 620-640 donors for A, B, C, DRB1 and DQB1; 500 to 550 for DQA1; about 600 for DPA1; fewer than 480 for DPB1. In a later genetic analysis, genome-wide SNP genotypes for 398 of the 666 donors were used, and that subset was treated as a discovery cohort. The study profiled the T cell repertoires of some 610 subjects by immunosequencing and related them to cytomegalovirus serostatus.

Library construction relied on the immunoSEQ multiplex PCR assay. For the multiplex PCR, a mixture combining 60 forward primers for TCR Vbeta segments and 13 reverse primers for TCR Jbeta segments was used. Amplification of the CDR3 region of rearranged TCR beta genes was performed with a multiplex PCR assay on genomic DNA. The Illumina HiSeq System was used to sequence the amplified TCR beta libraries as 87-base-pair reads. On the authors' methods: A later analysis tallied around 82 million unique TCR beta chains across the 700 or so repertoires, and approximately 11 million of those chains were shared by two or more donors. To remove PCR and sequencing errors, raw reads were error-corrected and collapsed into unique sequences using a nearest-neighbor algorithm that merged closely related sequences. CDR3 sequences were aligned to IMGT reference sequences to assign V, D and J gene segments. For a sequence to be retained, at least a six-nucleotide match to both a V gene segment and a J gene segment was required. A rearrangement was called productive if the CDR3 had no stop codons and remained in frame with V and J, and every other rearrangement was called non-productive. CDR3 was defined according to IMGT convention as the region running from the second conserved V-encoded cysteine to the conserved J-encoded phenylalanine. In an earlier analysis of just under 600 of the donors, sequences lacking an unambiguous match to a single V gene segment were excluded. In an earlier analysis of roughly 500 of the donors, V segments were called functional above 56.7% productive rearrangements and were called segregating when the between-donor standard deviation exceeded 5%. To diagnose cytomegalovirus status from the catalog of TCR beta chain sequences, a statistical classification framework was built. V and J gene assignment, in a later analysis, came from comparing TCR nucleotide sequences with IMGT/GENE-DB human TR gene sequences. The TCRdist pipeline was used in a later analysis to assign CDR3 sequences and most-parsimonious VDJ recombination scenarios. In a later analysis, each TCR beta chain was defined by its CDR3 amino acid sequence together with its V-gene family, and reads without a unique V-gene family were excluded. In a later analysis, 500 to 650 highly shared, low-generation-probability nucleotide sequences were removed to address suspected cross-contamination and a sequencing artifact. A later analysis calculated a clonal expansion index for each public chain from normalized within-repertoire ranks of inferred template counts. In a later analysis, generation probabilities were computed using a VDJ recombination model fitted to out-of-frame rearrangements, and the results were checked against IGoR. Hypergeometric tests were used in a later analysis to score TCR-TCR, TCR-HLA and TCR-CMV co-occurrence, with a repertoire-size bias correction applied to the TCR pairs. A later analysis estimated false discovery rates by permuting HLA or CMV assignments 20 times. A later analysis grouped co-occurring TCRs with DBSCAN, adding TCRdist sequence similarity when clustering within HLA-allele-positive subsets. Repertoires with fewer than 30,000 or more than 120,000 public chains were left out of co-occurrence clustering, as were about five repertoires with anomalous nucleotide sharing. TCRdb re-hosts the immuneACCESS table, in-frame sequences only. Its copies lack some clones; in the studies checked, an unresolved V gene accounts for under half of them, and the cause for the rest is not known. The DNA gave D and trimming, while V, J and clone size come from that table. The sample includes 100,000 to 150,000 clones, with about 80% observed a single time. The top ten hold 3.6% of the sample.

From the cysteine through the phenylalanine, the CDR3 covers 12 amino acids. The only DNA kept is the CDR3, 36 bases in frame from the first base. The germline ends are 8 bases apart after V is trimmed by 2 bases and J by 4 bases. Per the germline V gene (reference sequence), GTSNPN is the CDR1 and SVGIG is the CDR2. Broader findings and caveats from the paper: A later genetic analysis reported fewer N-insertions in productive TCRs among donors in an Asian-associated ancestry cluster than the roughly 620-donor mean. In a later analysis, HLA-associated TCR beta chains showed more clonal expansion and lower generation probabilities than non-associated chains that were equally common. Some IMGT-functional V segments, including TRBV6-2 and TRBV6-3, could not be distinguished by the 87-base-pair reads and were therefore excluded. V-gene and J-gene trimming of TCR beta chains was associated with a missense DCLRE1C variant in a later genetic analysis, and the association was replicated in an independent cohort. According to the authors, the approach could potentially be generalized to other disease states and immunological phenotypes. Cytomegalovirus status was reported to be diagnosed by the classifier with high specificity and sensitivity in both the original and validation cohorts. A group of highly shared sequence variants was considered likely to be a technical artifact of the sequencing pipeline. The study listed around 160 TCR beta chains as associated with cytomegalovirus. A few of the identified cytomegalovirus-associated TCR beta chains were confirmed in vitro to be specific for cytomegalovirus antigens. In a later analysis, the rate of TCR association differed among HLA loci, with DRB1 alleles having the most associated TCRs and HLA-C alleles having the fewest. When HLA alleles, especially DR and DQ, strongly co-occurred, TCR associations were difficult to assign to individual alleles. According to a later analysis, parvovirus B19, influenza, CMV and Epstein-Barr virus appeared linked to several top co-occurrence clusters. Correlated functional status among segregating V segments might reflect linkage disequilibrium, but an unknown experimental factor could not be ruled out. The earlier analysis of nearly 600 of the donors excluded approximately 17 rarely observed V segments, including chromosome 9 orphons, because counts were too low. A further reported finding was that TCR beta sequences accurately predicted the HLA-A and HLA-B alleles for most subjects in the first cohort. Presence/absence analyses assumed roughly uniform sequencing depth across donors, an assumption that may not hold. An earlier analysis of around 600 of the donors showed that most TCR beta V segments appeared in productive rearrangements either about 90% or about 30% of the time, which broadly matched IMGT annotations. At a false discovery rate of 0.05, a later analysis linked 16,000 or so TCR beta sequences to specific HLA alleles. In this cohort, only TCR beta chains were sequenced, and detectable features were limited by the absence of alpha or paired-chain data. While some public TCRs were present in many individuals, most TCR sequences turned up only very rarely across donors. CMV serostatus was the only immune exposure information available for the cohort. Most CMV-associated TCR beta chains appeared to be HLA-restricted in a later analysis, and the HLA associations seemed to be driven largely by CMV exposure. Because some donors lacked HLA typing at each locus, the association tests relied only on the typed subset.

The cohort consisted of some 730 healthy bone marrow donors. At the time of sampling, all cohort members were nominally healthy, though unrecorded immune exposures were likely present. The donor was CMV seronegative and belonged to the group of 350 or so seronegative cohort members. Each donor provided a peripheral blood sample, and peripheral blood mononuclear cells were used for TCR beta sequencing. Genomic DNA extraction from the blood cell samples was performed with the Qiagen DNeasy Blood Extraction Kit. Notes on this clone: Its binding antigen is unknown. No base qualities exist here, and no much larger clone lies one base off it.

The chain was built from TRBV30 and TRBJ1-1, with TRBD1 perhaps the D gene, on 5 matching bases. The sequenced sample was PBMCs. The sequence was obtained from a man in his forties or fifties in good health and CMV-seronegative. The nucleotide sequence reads TGTGCCTGGAGTCCTACAGGCACTGAAGCTTTCTTT. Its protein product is CAWSPTGTEAFF.